These T cell receptor beta chains were read from a single sample in a study of CD8 T cells in cerebrospinal fluid in Alzheimer's disease. TCRdb processed the 10x single-cell sequencing reads again and assigns one entry to each CDR3 protein, with no DNA. In total, the table holds 1,500 to 2,000 distinct CDR3 sequences. Material for sequencing was cerebrospinal fluid. The receptors were gathered from a human donor in good health. Each CDR3 is given with its conserved first and last residue. Fields, in order: V gene, J gene, clone size, CDR3 protein. For some rows the clone size is stated as once, few or many, or as a class when expanded; others skip it.

v_call: TRBV20-1
j_call: TRBJ1-5
clone_size: medium-sized
cdr3_aa: CSASATNQPQHF

v_call: TRBV12-5
j_call: TRBJ1-1
clone_size: medium-sized
cdr3_aa: CASGLGGQGPLNTEAFF

v_call: TRBV30
j_call: TRBJ2-7
clone_size: medium-sized
cdr3_aa: CAWRTVFYEQYF

v_call: TRBV6-2/TRBV6-3
j_call: TRBJ2-5
clone_size: medium-sized
cdr3_aa: CASSQSYRQETQYF

v_call: TRBV12-3/TRBV12-4
j_call: TRBJ1-2
clone_size: medium-sized
cdr3_aa: CASGKGAGVGGYTF

v_call: TRBV6-5
j_call: TRBJ2-7
clone_size: NA
cdr3_aa: CASSYRGQGYEQYF

v_call: TRBV19
j_call: TRBJ2-5
clone_size: NA
cdr3_aa: CASSTNRGAWTQYF

v_call: TRBV6-4
j_call: TRBJ2-7
clone_size: medium-sized
cdr3_aa: CASSLEAGANYEQYF

v_call: TRBV13
j_call: TRBJ2-1
clone_size: large
cdr3_aa: CASSFTGDEQFF

v_call: TRBV11-3
j_call: TRBJ1-2
clone_size: large
cdr3_aa: CASSPPQCRGYTF

v_call: TRBV29-1
j_call: TRBJ2-5
clone_size: medium-sized
cdr3_aa: CSVATGWRQETQYF

v_call: TRBV11-3
j_call: TRBJ1-1
clone_size: medium-sized
cdr3_aa: CASSPGTGAAEAFF

v_call: TRBV6-5
j_call: TRBJ2-1
clone_size: medium-sized
cdr3_aa: CATGAGSYNEQFF

v_call: TRBV25-1
j_call: TRBJ1-1
clone_size: medium-sized
cdr3_aa: CASSDGGPPNTEAFF

v_call: TRBV5-1
j_call: TRBJ2-1
clone_size: medium-sized
cdr3_aa: CASSLEAGGNNEQFF

v_call: TRBV7-2
j_call: TRBJ2-3
clone_size: large
cdr3_aa: CASSPVRGGQYF

v_call: TRBV10-3
j_call: TRBJ2-3
clone_size: medium-sized
cdr3_aa: CAISEGRTDTQYF

v_call: TRBV7-2
j_call: TRBJ1-4
clone_size: medium-sized
cdr3_aa: CASSLEPPYEKLFF

v_call: TRBV11-3
j_call: TRBJ2-5
clone_size: large
cdr3_aa: CASSTRTGGVETQYF

v_call: TRBV5-1
j_call: TRBJ2-3
clone_size: medium-sized
cdr3_aa: CASSTGQGLDTQYF

v_call: TRBV10-3
j_call: TRBJ1-1
clone_size: medium-sized
cdr3_aa: CAISEEAVQAFF

v_call: TRBV7-9
j_call: TRBJ2-1
clone_size: medium-sized
cdr3_aa: CASSPGRGSGGNSYNEQFF

v_call: TRBV12-3/TRBV12-4
j_call: TRBJ2-3
clone_size: medium-sized
cdr3_aa: CASTLSGYTDTQYF

v_call: TRBV2
j_call: TRBJ1-3
clone_size: NA
cdr3_aa: CASTGPRDRGKGRPPSSGNTIYF

v_call: TRBV4-2
j_call: TRBJ2-7
clone_size: medium-sized
cdr3_aa: CASSLRPPAGQLSYEQYF

v_call: TRBV12-3/TRBV12-4
j_call: TRBJ1-1
clone_size: large
cdr3_aa: CASREPGPTSEAFF

v_call: TRBV6-4
j_call: TRBJ1-5
clone_size: medium-sized
cdr3_aa: CASRQGYQPQHF

v_call: TRBV7-2
j_call: TRBJ1-6
clone_size: large
cdr3_aa: CASSLQFNSPLHF